This T cell receptor beta chain was captured in a study of breast tumors, draining lymph nodes, adjacent tissues. The CDR3 totals 15 residues. V was cut by 1 base and J by 2 bases, with 11 bases left in between. The germline V gene encodes CDR1 SGHDN and CDR2 FVKESK. This clonotype was picked up many times. Samples came from axillary lymph nodes draining the breast cancer. TCRdb ran MiXCR on the multiplex PCR reads and lists one entry per CDR3 protein. The sample includes nearly 110,000 distinct CDR3 sequences, more than 25% of them seen just once. The genes are TRBV14 and TRBJ1-2; D is uncertain. Material for sequencing was axillary lymph node tissue. This sequence originates from a female donor with breast cancer. Some clones in this sample may be carry-over from other donors' samples. The CDR3 DNA follows: TGTGCCAGCAGCCAAGGTTCACACCTGAACTATGGCTACACCTTC. It specifies CASSQGSHLNYGYTF.